The 14 T cell receptor beta chains reported below all come from one sample, sequenced in a study of cytomegalovirus exposure and HLA in healthy donors. PCR used 60 Vbeta primers and 13 Jbeta primers. TCRdb keeps only in-frame clones here, not all; method: immunoSEQ multiplex PCR. This sample has about 78,000 clones, with about three quarters found just once. Sample: PBMCs. The receptors were gathered from a woman between 35 and 50 years old in good health and CMV-seropositive.

The chain links TRBV6-5 to TRBJ1-5, with 8 bases that match TRBD1. CDR1 is MNHEY, CDR2 SVGAGI, per germline. The CDR3 is 14 residues long. With 6 bases clipped from V and 7 bases from J, the junction kept 8 bases outside the gene matches. The CDR3 bases are TGTGCCAGCAGCATACAGGGGGTCGGGCAGCCCCAGCATTTT. Its translation is CASSIQGVGQPQHF.

The chain joins TRBV5-1 to TRBJ2-6, with D perhaps matching TRBD1 (6 bases). CDR1 SGHRS and CDR2 YFSETQ come from the germline V gene. Trimming pared 4 bases from V and 4 bases from J, leaving 15 bases between. CDR3 length: 16 amino acids. The CDR3 nucleotides are TGCGCCAGCAGCCTCAGCCCAGGGGACGGGGCCAACGTCCTGACTTTC. The encoded protein is CASSLSPGDGANVLTF.

V gene TRBV5-1 combines with J gene TRBJ2-1; 8 bases align to TRBD2. This CDR3 is built from 15 residues. V shed 2 bases, J shed 8 bases, and the junction held 9 bases outside the gene matches. Germline V gives CDR1 SGHRS, CDR2 YFSETQ. DNA of the CDR3: TGCGCCAGCAGCTTTAACGGGGGGGCCTCATATGAGCAGTTCTTC. It translates to CASSFNGGASYEQFF.

The chain has TRBV14 and TRBJ1-2; a possible D gene is TRBD1 (6 bases). The germline CDR1 and CDR2 sequences are SGHDN and FVKESK. There are 15 residues in the CDR3. Trimming took 1 base from V and 6 from J, leaving 15 bases between them. The CDR3 DNA follows: TGTGCCAGCAGCCAAGGCCGAGGGGGTAGGAATGGCTACACCTTC. This encodes CASSQGRGGRNGYTF.

The rearrangement joins TRBV6-6 to TRBJ2-1; TRBD2 aligns across 7 bases. V trimming: 5 bases; J trimming: 1 base; junction bases outside the gene matches: 5. Germline V lookup: CDR1 MNHNY, CDR2 SVGAGI (reference sequence). The length of the CDR3 is 15 residues. CDR3 DNA sequence: TGTGCCAGCAGTACGGCTAGCGGTTCCTACAATGAGCAGTTCTTC. This encodes CASSTASGSYNEQFF.

The CDR3 sequence is CASSINLNTGELFF. CDR3 bases: TGTGCCAGCAGTATTAATTTGAACACCGGGGAGCTGTTTTTT. The chain joins TRBV6-4 to TRBJ2-2; D remains ambiguous. The V end lost 5 bases, the J end lost 1 base, and 8 bases lay between the germline ends. CDR3 length equals 14 residues. The V gene's germline CDR1 is MRHNA and CDR2 SNTAGT.

This chain connects TRBV5-1 to TRBJ1-2, with D tentatively TRBD1 (5 bases). V was clipped by 0 bases and J by 0 bases, with 9 bases between them. CDR1 SGHRS and CDR2 YFSETQ come from the germline V gene. CDR3 size: 15 residues. CDR3 sequence: CASSLGGVANYGYTF. CDR3 DNA sequence: TGCGCCAGCAGCTTGGGGGGGGTAGCTAACTATGGCTACACCTTC.

The chain uses TRBV7-2 and TRBJ2-2, with a tentative D call TRBD2 (7 bases). Trimming stripped 6 bases from V and 6 bases from J, with 20 bases between. Germline lookup yields CDR1 SGHTA and CDR2 FQGNSA. This CDR3 has 16 amino acids. The CDR3 DNA sequence: TGTGCCAGCAGTTTTAAGGGGGGGTGGGTTTCCGGGGAGCTGTTTTTT. Translated, it gives CASSFKGGWVSGELFF.

The table lists this clone with a count of one. This chain links TRBV4-3 with TRBJ1-4; TRBD1 agrees at 7 bases. CDR3 length: 16 residues. Germline-derived CDR1 and CDR2 are LGHNA and YSLEER. V lost 3 bases, J lost 0 bases, and 4 bases stayed unmatched. This CDR3 reads CASSQGQHTTNEKLFF. CDR3 DNA: TGCGCCAGCAGCCAGGGACAGCATACAACTAATGAAAAACTGTTTTTT.

This clone was seen a handful of times. The rearrangement joins TRBV15 to TRBJ2-1; 11 bases match TRBD2. J gave up 0 bases and V 4 bases, and 2 bases lay outside the gene matches. Germline V lookup: CDR1 LNHNV, CDR2 YYDKDF (reference sequence). The CDR3 extends over 16 amino acids. In DNA, the CDR3 is TGTGCCACCAGCATAACTAGCGGGGGCTCCTACAATGAGCAGTTCTTC. Its protein product is CATSITSGGSYNEQFF.

CDR3 bases: TGTGCCAGCAGCTTAACCTCCGACAGGGGACGAGACTATGGCTACACCTTC. This encodes CASSLTSDRGRDYGYTF. V and J are TRBV7-9 and TRBJ1-2, with 8 bases lining up with TRBD1. The ends lost 2 bases at V and 3 bases at J; junction bases unmatched: 11. This CDR3 contains 17 residues. Looked up from germline, CDR1 is SEHNR and CDR2 is FQNEAQ (reference sequence).

The CDR3 coding sequence is TGTGCCAGCAGCTTAGTTCAGGGCCGGGGGACTGAAGCTTTCTTT. This encodes CASSLVQGRGTEAFF. J is TRBJ1-1 and V is TRBV13, with D maybe TRBD1 (5 bases). The CDR3 has 15 residues. CDR1 is PRHDT and CDR2 is FYEKMQ in the germline V gene (reference sequence). V was clipped by 1 base and J by 5 bases, with 14 bases between them.

This clone was seen only once. The chain links TRBV27 to TRBJ2-7, with a weak D call TRBD2 (5 bases). Per the germline V gene, CDR1 is MNHEY and CDR2 is SMNVEV (reference sequence). V lost 8 bases and J 2 bases, leaving 13 bases between the germline ends. This CDR3 contains 13 residues. CDR3 nucleotides: TGTGCCAGCCGGGCTTCGAGGGCCTACGAGCAGTACTTC. This sequence encodes CASRASRAYEQYF.

The gene calls are TRBV7-9 and TRBJ2-7; D call uncertain. The CDR3 has 12 amino acids. Germline values: CDR1 SEHNR, CDR2 FQNEAQ (reference sequence). The V end was cut by 5 bases, the J end by 2 bases, with 7 bases between. Here the CDR3 DNA reads TGTGCCAGCAGCCGTTACACCTACGAGCAGTACTTC. Protein product: CASSRYTYEQYF.